The next 30 T cell receptor beta chains were all read from a single sample in a study of blood T cell repertoires in COVID-19. Clones were sequenced by immunoSEQ multiplex PCR, and TCRdb holds only the in-frame ones, with some missing. The profile shows 200,000 to 250,000 clones, 81% of them singletons. The sequencing sample was made of PBMCs or T cells enriched from blood (not recorded which). The source of these receptors is a woman aged 45-59 years with acute COVID-19.

The chain recombines TRBV21-1 with TRBJ1-5; TRBD1 is taken as the D call from the table, unchecked against the DNA. TRBV21-1 is listed as a pseudogene. The CDR3 consists of 12 residues. Written as DNA, the CDR3 is TGTGCCAGCACAAAGGGGGCCCAGCCCCAGCATTTT. Encoded protein: CASTKGAQPQHF.

The rearrangement links TRBV25-1 to TRBJ2-1, with TRBD1 identical over 8 bases. The length of the CDR3 is 16 residues. With V trimmed by 4 bases and J by 2 bases, 7 bases remained unmatched. Germline V gene data show CDR1 as MGHDK and CDR2 as SYGVNS. CDR3 DNA sequence: TGTGCCAGCAGTGGGCCGGGACAGGTTACCTACAATGAGCAGTTCTTC. Encoded protein: CASSGPGQVTYNEQFF.

The rearrangement joins TRBV6-2 or TRBV6-3 to TRBJ1-5, with 8 bases fitting TRBD1. Trimming removed 5 bases from V and 7 bases from J; junction bases left unmatched: 7. CDR1 is MNHEY and CDR2 is SVGEGT in the germline V gene. There are 14 residues in the CDR3. CDR3 in amino acids: CASSTPGGWQPQHF. The CDR3 region has the DNA TGTGCCAGCAGTACCCCAGGGGGCTGGCAGCCCCAGCATTTT.

The chain combines TRBV6-4 with TRBJ2-7; D gene uncertain. The ends were cut back, 3 bases at V and 3 bases at J, with 9 bases in the middle. The CDR3 sequence is 13 residues long. The V gene's germline CDR1 is MRHNA and CDR2 SNTAGT. The CDR3: CASSELRNYEQYF. The CDR3 DNA is TGTGCCAGCAGTGAGCTGAGGAACTACGAGCAGTACTTC.

This clone was counted once. V is TRBV28 and J is TRBJ2-5; TRBD2 matches at 8 bases. CDR1 and CDR2 (germline): MDHEN, SYDVKM. The trim removed 5 bases at V and 2 bases at J, leaving 4 bases unmatched. This CDR3 comprises 14 residues. CDR3 residues: CASSPSGPQETQYF. CDR3 nucleotides: TGTGCCAGCAGTCCTAGCGGGCCACAAGAGACCCAGTACTTC.

This chain joins TRBV28 and TRBJ2-7; D is possibly TRBD1 (5 bases). Germline lookup yields CDR1 MDHEN and CDR2 SYDVKM. With 6 bases removed from V and 1 base from J, the gap between germline ends came to 13 bases. This CDR3 has 14 amino acids. The CDR3 protein is CASRAQGKSYEQYF. DNA for the CDR3: TGTGCCAGCAGAGCCCAGGGAAAATCCTACGAGCAGTACTTC.

Only one count was recorded for this clone. The chain carries TRBV2 and TRBJ2-6; 9 nucleotides line up with TRBD1. Germline loops: CDR1 SNHLY, CDR2 FYNNEI. The V gene end was trimmed by 3 bases and the J gene end by 4 bases; junction bases not matched to a gene: 4. The CDR3 has 16 amino acids. The CDR3: CASSEGTGFGANVLTF. DNA of the CDR3: TGTGCCAGCAGTGAGGGGACAGGGTTCGGGGCCAACGTCCTGACTTTC.

The chain links TRBV7-9 to TRBJ1-4; no definite D call. Germline CDR1 reads SEHNR; CDR2 reads FQNEAQ (reference sequence). The CDR3 has 14 residues. Trimming left V 6 bases short and J 0 bases short, with 8 bases between. The CDR3 DNA reads TGTGCCAGCAGTATGAGTGCAACTAATGAAAAACTGTTTTTT. This codes for CASSMSATNEKLFF. Combining the CDR3 with reference TRBV7-9 and TRBJ1-4 gives the whole variable domain DTGVSQNPRHKITKRGQNVTFRCDPISEHNRLYWYRQTLGQGPEFLTYFQNEAQLEKSRLLSDRFSAERPKGSFSTLEIQRTEQGDSAMYLCASSMSATNEKLFFGSGTQLSVL.

The genes are TRBV5-6 and TRBJ1-6; TRBD1 is a possible D gene (6 bases). The CDR3 has 14 residues. Trimming removed 4 bases at V and 7 bases at J, with 12 bases between. Germline lookup yields CDR1 SGHDT and CDR2 YYEEEE. The CDR3 DNA reads TGTGCCAGCAGCCCCGGGACACACAATTCACCCCTCCACTTT. Translated: CASSPGTHNSPLHF.

CDR3 nucleotides: TGTGCCAGCAGCCGGGAGACCCAGTACTTC. This translates into CASSRETQYF. This sequence joins TRBV2 and TRBJ2-5; D is unclear. Germline V gives CDR1 SNHLY, CDR2 FYNNEI. CDR3 length equals 10 residues. Trimming removed 6 bases at V and 5 bases at J, with 4 bases between.

The chain carries TRBV11-3 and TRBJ2-1; 10 nucleotides line up with TRBD1. The CDR3 extends over 15 amino acids. V dropped 3 bases and J dropped 5; count of bases not matched to a gene: 4. Germline V lookup: CDR1 SGHNT, CDR2 YENEEA. The CDR3 nucleotides read TGTGCCAGCAGCTTCCGACAGGGGGCGCACAATGAGCAGTTCTTC. This codes for CASSFRQGAHNEQFF.

This chain joins TRBV11-1 and TRBJ1-2; 8 bases are a match to TRBD1. Per germline, CDR1 SGHAT and CDR2 FQDESV (reference sequence). The CDR3 runs to 14 residues. Germline trimming cut 5 bases from V and 4 bases from J; bases unmatched to any gene: 6. The CDR3 reads CASSLTGGLYGYTF. CDR3 nucleotide sequence: TGTGCCAGCAGCCTAACAGGGGGGCTCTATGGCTACACCTTC.

As to this clone: The sample holds other DNA sequences that translate to the same CDR3. This chain uses TRBV19 with TRBJ2-1, with 9 bases identical to TRBD2. CDR1 and CDR2 from the germline V gene are LNHDA and SQIVND (reference sequence). The V gene end was trimmed by 7 bases and the J gene end by 3 bases; junction bases not matched to a gene: 7. This CDR3 comprises 15 residues. The CDR3 bases are TGTGCCAGTAAGGCTAGCGGGGTTCTCTACAATGAGCAGTTCTTC. It translates to CASKASGVLYNEQFF.

The chain employs TRBV19 and TRBJ2-7, with 8 bases lining up with TRBD1. Looked up from germline, CDR1 is LNHDA and CDR2 is SQIVND (reference sequence). The junction had 7 bases not matched to a gene; V was cut back by 4 bases and J by 5 bases. The CDR3 spans 14 residues. The CDR3 protein is CASSTRQGIHEQYF. CDR3 DNA sequence: TGTGCCAGTAGTACGCGACAGGGGATCCACGAGCAGTACTTC.

The genes are TRBV7-2 and TRBJ2-2; D uncertain. Germline V CDR1 and CDR2: SGHTA, FQGNSA. The length of the CDR3 is 16 residues. The germline V and J ends were trimmed by 0 bases and 1 base, with 9 bases remaining between them. The CDR3 spells CASSLAGSMNTGELFF. The CDR3 nucleotides read TGTGCCAGCAGCTTAGCGGGCTCCATGAACACCGGGGAGCTGTTTTTT. Filled out from reference TRBV7-2 and TRBJ2-2, the complete variable domain reads GAGVSQSPSNKVTEKGKDVELRCDPISGHTALYWYRQSLGQGLEFLIYFQGNSAPDKSGLPSDRFSAERTGGSVSTLTIQRTQQEDSAVYLCASSLAGSMNTGELFFGEGSRLTVL.

In this sample, this clone turned up once. The chain employs TRBV5-1 and TRBJ2-7, with 13 bases fitting TRBD2. V lost 3 bases, J lost 0 bases, and 6 bases stayed unmatched. The CDR3 has 17 residues. The germline V gene encodes CDR1 SGHRS and CDR2 YFSETQ. The CDR3 DNA follows: TGCGCCAGCAGCTATGGACTAGCGGGGGTGATCTCCTACGAGCAGTACTTC. It codes for CASSYGLAGVISYEQYF.

Concerning this clone: The junction shows a germline mismatch at one end, possibly a read error. The rearrangement links TRBV4-3 to TRBJ2-7, with 15 bases lining up with TRBD2. This CDR3 spans 17 amino acids. The V gene's germline CDR1 is LGHNA and CDR2 YSLEER. As DNA, the CDR3 is TGCGCCAGCAGCCAAGATCGGATCGGGACTAGCGGGGGGAAAAGGGACTTC. It translates to CASSQDRIGTSGGKRDF.

CDR3 sequence (DNA): TGTGCCAGTAGTATAGAGCGCAGGGCCTCTGGAAACACCATATATTTT. Its translation is CASSIERRASGNTIYF. The V and J genes are TRBV19 and TRBJ1-3; a possible D gene is TRBD1 (5 bases). CDR3 length equals 16 residues. The V gene lost 0 bases and the J gene lost 0 bases, with 9 bases spanning the gap. From germline, CDR1 is LNHDA and CDR2 SQIVND (reference sequence).

V and J are TRBV7-9 and TRBJ1-1, with D possibly matching TRBD1 (6 bases). This CDR3 contains 15 residues. The germline CDR1 and CDR2 sequences are SEHNR and FQNEAQ (reference sequence). Trimming stripped 1 base from V and 3 bases from J, with 12 bases between. CDR3 sequence: CASSLGGRGDTEAFF. CDR3 coding DNA: TGTGCCAGCAGCTTAGGGGGGCGCGGAGACACTGAAGCTTTCTTT.

The CDR3 protein is CASSLGGNTLHEQYF. As DNA, the CDR3 is TGTGCCAGCAGCTTAGGGGGGAATACCCTCCACGAGCAGTACTTC. The chain combines TRBV7-3 with TRBJ2-7, with D tentatively TRBD2 (6 bases). This CDR3 spans 15 amino acids. Trimming took 2 bases from V and 5 from J, leaving 16 bases between them. Germline V CDR1 and CDR2: SGHTA, FQGTGA.

The table lists this clone with a count of one. The chain has TRBV6-5 and TRBJ2-2; TRBD1 aligns across 7 bases. Germline V CDR1 and CDR2: MNHEY, SVGAGI. This CDR3 is built from 13 residues. Trimming removed 6 bases from V and 6 bases from J; junction bases left unmatched: 4. The CDR3 nucleotides read TGTGCCAGCAGCGACAGGGTAGCCGGGGAGCTGTTTTTT. Translation gives CASSDRVAGELFF.

V gene TRBV3-1 (or the pseudogene TRBV3-2) combines with J gene TRBJ2-5; 11 bases map to TRBD2. The CDR3 consists of 15 residues. V lost 6 bases, J lost 2 bases, and 5 bases stayed unmatched. CDR1 is LGHDT, CDR2 YNNKEL, per germline (reference sequence). This chain's CDR3 is CASRRRLAGQETQYF. The CDR3 region has the DNA TGTGCCAGCAGGCGCCGACTAGCGGGGCAAGAGACCCAGTACTTC.

The gene calls are TRBV7-2 and TRBJ2-2, with a weak D call TRBD2 (5 bases). The CDR3 runs to 15 residues. Germline-derived CDR1 and CDR2 are SGHTA and FQGNSA. The V end lost 0 bases, the J end lost 6 bases, and 11 bases lay between the germline ends. The CDR3 DNA is TGTGCCAGCAGCTTAGCGGGAGTATCAGCCGGGGAGCTGTTTTTT. Residues: CASSLAGVSAGELFF.

In its sample, this clone was seen once. The chain couples TRBV19 to TRBJ1-1; TRBD1 aligns across 7 bases. V lost 5 bases to trimming and J lost 2 bases; unmatched junction nucleotides: 8. In germline, CDR1 is LNHDA, CDR2 SQIVND (reference sequence). This CDR3 has 15 residues. The CDR3 loop reads CASSGRQGLNTEAFF. DNA of the CDR3: TGTGCCAGTAGTGGTCGACAGGGATTAAACACTGAAGCTTTCTTT.

The chain uses TRBV3-1 (or the pseudogene TRBV3-2) and TRBJ2-1, with 13 bases that match TRBD2. The trim removed 4 bases at V and 4 bases at J, leaving 13 bases unmatched. Per germline, CDR1 LGHDT and CDR2 YNNKEL (reference sequence). The CDR3 runs 19 residues. The CDR3: CASSLSRTSGGLNYNEQFF. The DNA for the CDR3 is TGTGCCAGCAGCCTCTCCCGGACTAGCGGGGGACTAAATTACAATGAGCAGTTCTTC.

This clone came up once. V gene TRBV27 combines with J gene TRBJ1-6; 8 bases are a match to TRBD1. The CDR3 is 13 residues long. V gave up 6 bases and J gave up 5 bases; unmatched junction bases: 0. In germline, CDR1 is MNHEY, CDR2 SMNVEV (reference sequence). The CDR3 loop reads CASRTGDNSPLHF. The CDR3 DNA sequence: TGTGCCAGCAGGACAGGGGATAATTCACCCCTCCACTTT.

In this sample, this clone turned up once. The J gene is TRBJ2-4, the V gene TRBV20-1, with TRBD2 matching over 8 bases. The CDR3 has 16 residues. CDR1 and CDR2 (germline): DFQATT, SNEGSKA (reference sequence). Unmatched junction bases numbered 10, after V lost 3 bases and J lost 3 bases. The CDR3 here is CSASTGLGGDKNIQYF. CDR3 nucleotide sequence: TGCAGTGCTAGTACGGGACTAGGGGGGGACAAAAACATTCAGTACTTC.

The count of this clone is one. The chain uses TRBV11-2 and TRBJ2-1, with 9 bases lining up with TRBD2. This CDR3 comprises 15 residues. The germline V gene encodes CDR1 SGHAT and CDR2 FQNNGV. The J segment lost 8 bases and the V segment lost 3 bases, leaving 8 bases of the junction unmatched. The CDR3 is CASSFVLVAGDEQFF. The DNA of the CDR3 is TGTGCCAGCAGCTTCGTATTGGTAGCGGGAGATGAGCAGTTCTTC.

V and J are TRBV5-1 and TRBJ1-6; D perhaps matches TRBD1 (6 bases). CDR3 length equals 15 residues. Germline V gene data show CDR1 as SGHRS and CDR2 as YFSETQ. Trimming took off 4 bases at V and 7 bases at J, with 15 bases between the two ends. The CDR3 sequence: CASSVSDRSNSPLHF. The CDR3, as DNA: TGCGCCAGCAGCGTCTCGGACAGATCCAATTCACCCCTCCACTTT. The variable domain in full, completed from reference TRBV5-1 and TRBJ1-6, reads KAGVTQTPRYLIKTRGQQVTLSCSPISGHRSVSWYQQTPGQGLQFLFEYFSETQRNKGNFPGRFSGRQFSNSRSEMNVSTLELGDSALYLCASSVSDRSNSPLHFGNGTRLTVT.

The gene calls are TRBV28 and TRBJ1-6, with D hard to call. CDR1 and CDR2 (germline): MDHEN, SYDVKM. The CDR3 is made up of 13 amino acids. Trimming pared 7 bases from V and 10 bases from J, leaving 14 bases between. CDR3 DNA: TGTGCCAGCACCCCGTTGGTCAGATCACCCCTCCACTTT. Amino acids: CASTPLVRSPLHF. The full variable domain, its missing parts supplied by reference TRBV28 and TRBJ1-6, is DVKVTQSSRYLVKRTGEKVFLECVQDMDHENMFWYRQDPGLGLRLIYFSYDVKMKEKGDIPEGYSVSREKKERFSLILESASTNQTSMYLCASTPLVRSPLHFGNGTRLTVT.